Listed below are T cell receptor beta chains from one sample, sequenced in a study of T cells in Graves' hyperthyroidism and ophthalmopathy. TCRdb re-called the multiplex PCR reads with MiXCR, one entry per CDR3 protein. This sample has 380,000 or so distinct CDR3 sequences, with less than 15% found just once. Material for sequencing was blood. These receptors all come from a man in his thirties or forties with Graves' hyperthyroidism that later progressed to Graves' ophthalmopathy. The CDR3 runs from the conserved cysteine through the conserved F or W. The D gene is left open where the match is weak. Part of the rows lack a size; the others show once, few, many or a class for expanded clones.

size	V	D	J	CDR3	DNA
many	TRBV28	TRBD1	TRBJ1-2	CASSDRGPSYGYTF	TGTGCCAGCAGTGACAGGGGGCCGAGCTATGGCTACACCTTC
many	TRBV5-1	TRBD2	TRBJ2-1	CASSLGEGSYNEQFF	TGCGCCAGCAGCTTGGGGGAGGGCTCCTACAATGAGCAGTTCTTC
many	TRBV12-3/TRBV12-4	-	TRBJ1-5	CASSLDRAGYSNQPQHF	TGTGCCAGCAGTTTAGACAGGGCGGGGTATAGCAATCAGCCCCAGCATTTT
-	TRBV11-3	-	TRBJ2-2	CASSLDVTGLNTGELFF	TGTGCCAGCAGCTTAGATGTCACCGGGCTTAACACCGGGGAGCTGTTTTTT
few	TRBV5-1	-	TRBJ1-5	CASSLAPGGPILAQHF	TGCGCCAGCAGCTTGGCCCCCGGGGGCCCCATATTGGCCCAGCATTTT
-	TRBV6-1	-	TRBJ2-4	CASSSHRDGKNIQYF	TGTGCCAGCAGTTCTCACAGGGACGGCAAAAACATTCAGTACTTC
many	TRBV27	-	TRBJ1-6	CASSLEQNNSPLHF	TGTGCCAGCAGTTTGGAACAGAATAATTCACCCCTCCACTTT
few	TRBV18	TRBD1	TRBJ2-7	CASSRERGQGSHEQYF	TGTGCCAGCTCCCGGGAGAGGGGACAGGGGTCTCACGAGCAGTACTTC
many	TRBV20-1	-	TRBJ1-1	CSAPGGGTEAFF	TGCAGTGCTCCCGGGGGCGGGACTGAAGCTTTCTTT
many	TRBV7-8	-	TRBJ2-3	CASSLSGGFTDTQYF	TGTGCCAGCAGCTTGTCGGGCGGGTTCACAGATACGCAGTATTTT
few	TRBV19	-	TRBJ1-5	CASSIEGNQPQHF	TGTGCCAGTAGTATTGAGGGGAATCAGCCCCAGCATTTT
few	TRBV9	TRBD2	TRBJ2-2	CASSVGSGGASGELFF	TGTGCCAGCAGCGTGGGGAGCGGGGGGGCCTCCGGGGAGCTGTTTTTT
many	TRBV12-3/TRBV12-4	TRBD1	TRBJ2-7	CASSSGTGLTYEQYF	TGTGCCAGCAGCTCCGGGACAGGGCTAACCTACGAGCAGTACTTC
many	TRBV12-3/TRBV12-4	-	TRBJ2-2	CASRRDLNTGELFF	TGTGCCAGCAGACGGGACCTTAACACCGGGGAGCTGTTTTTT
many	TRBV29-1	TRBD1	TRBJ2-1	CSVEDVGQGASYNEQFF	TGCAGCGTTGAAGATGTAGGACAGGGGGCGTCCTACAATGAGCAGTTCTTC
many	TRBV5-6	-	TRBJ1-1	CASSLRMGSTEAFF	TGTGCCAGCAGCTTGAGGATGGGGAGCACTGAAGCTTTCTTT
-	TRBV6-2/TRBV6-3	TRBD2	TRBJ2-1	CASSRLAVLYNEQFF	TGTGCCAGCAGCCGACTAGCGGTGCTCTACAATGAGCAGTTCTTC